This T cell receptor (beta chain) was sequenced during a study of human T cells and chemical hapten exposure listed by TCRdb under 2021. Background on the whole study: For sensitization, 2% DPC in acetone was applied to a roughly 2 cm by roughly 2 cm area of upper inner arm skin. Blood samples were taken from patients before sensitization (week 0) and then at 2, 6 and about 24 weeks after DPC sensitization. In alopecia patients, the study followed how the peripheral blood TCR repertoire changed in vivo over primary and secondary sensitization to diphenylcyclopropenone (DPC), a hapten. The libraries were sequenced as a pool, and the TCR yield per sample differed mostly because of small variations in library volumes within the pool. Throughout the approximately 26-week study period, patients were also given weekly therapeutic DPC doses on the scalp. Patch tests used Finn chambers with 0.01% DPC on the upper back, scored after 6 days by International Contact Dermatitis Research Group standards. The patient cohort, mostly female, included alopecia areata with under or over 50% scalp involvement, alopecia totalis and alopecia universalis. Blood for TCR sequencing was provided by twenty-nine alopecia patients at one to four time points (pre-sensitization, 2, 6 and 24 weeks). Here is what the overall study found, with its caveats: After repeated subsampling, the strength of the expansion versus patch-test correlation and the threshold at which it became significant changed. Because every patient had alopecia, a presumed autoimmune disease, the patients' immune response might differ from that of healthy individuals. Patch test score correlated positively with the number of PT1 expanded TCRs, reaching significance at thresholds 8, 16 and 32 but not at 4. Compared with pre-sensitization or healthy control sets, expanded TCRs formed significantly more large CDR3 similarity clusters, which is consistent with antigen-driven responses. The number of TCRs above 1 in 1000 frequency did not change with DPC sensitization; there was no evidence of global repertoire structure alterations.

Libraries were prepared through RACE. For sequencing, a NextSeq 500 was employed. Library preparation attached unique molecular identifiers to individual cDNA molecules for quantitative, reproducible TCR counting. From each blood RNA sample, both TCR alpha and TCR beta chains were sequenced. The authors' analysis ran thus. The median number of TCRs per sample was roughly 98,000, ranging from roughly 23,224 to 690,600. The Decombinator software suite was used to annotate the V, J and CDR3 of the TCR reads. Every sample was subsampled to the same number of TCRs (28,000) for the PS versus PT1 abundance plots. TCRs were defined as expanded if absent before sensitization and observed at least eight times at the 2-week time point. TCRdb cleaned the public reads at Q25 with fastp, built clones with MiXCR and kept in-frame beta chains. Every distinct CDR3 protein forms one entry, paired with its most common genes and DNA. For this entry, the V and J calls and clone size follow TCRdb and not the study's own pipeline. Counted in this sample were roughly 200,000 distinct CDR3 sequences; more than 20% of them appeared once. Together, the top ten hold approximately 6.4% of the sample.

Turning to this clonotype: There is no known antigen for this receptor. Base quality data are lacking; no much larger clone is found one base away.

The time point label for this specimen denotes: patch test 1, 2 weeks after DPC sensitization. What the treatment or condition label conveys for this sample: therapeutic diphenylcyclopropenone sensitization with weekly scalp DPC. At every patch-test visit, the blood draw took place before the patch test was put on. Eligible patients were aged 18 to 70, diagnosed with alopecia, deemed suitable for DPC therapy, and excluded if pregnant. Total RNA was extracted from unfractionated whole blood that had been collected in Tempus Blood RNA tubes. This sequence originates from a woman between 50 and 59 years old with alopecia areata. Some clones in this sample may be carry-over from other donors' samples. This specimen was whole blood, taken in connection with sensitization to the hapten diphenylcyclopropenone (DPC).

For the CDR3, the sequence is CASSQDAGMNTEAFF. The nucleotides read TGTGCCAGCAGCCAAGATGCAGGGATGAACACTGAAGCTTTCTTT. The V and J genes are TRBV4-2 and TRBJ1-1, and the D gene may be TRBD1, 5 bases matching. Taken from the germline V gene, the CDR1 and CDR2 loops are LGHNA and YNFKEQ. The germline ends are 8 bases apart after V is trimmed by 0 bases and J by 0 bases. The CDR3 has 15 amino acids, counting the end cysteine and phenylalanine. Only the CDR3 portion is preserved as DNA: 45 bases, with reading frame beginning at the first base.